The text below deals with one TCR beta chain. Data came from immunoSEQ multiplex PCR; TCRdb stores just in-frame clones and leaves some out. The repertoire holds about 480,000 clones, with 79% as singletons. This sample is part of a study of shared clonotypes between healthy human individuals. Unmatched junction bases numbered 8, after V lost 8 bases and J lost 4 bases. Germline-derived CDR1 and CDR2 are WNHNN and SYGVQD (reference sequence). The CDR3 length is 14 residues. The specimen sequenced was PBMCs. The J gene is TRBJ2-1, the V gene TRBV10-1, with 7 nucleotides matching TRBD1. The sequence came from a middle-aged woman in good health. Some clones in this sample may be carry-over from other donors' samples. As DNA, the CDR3 is TGCGCCAGCTCGACAGGGCTTCAATACAATGAGCAGTTCTTC. Residues: CASSTGLQYNEQFF.